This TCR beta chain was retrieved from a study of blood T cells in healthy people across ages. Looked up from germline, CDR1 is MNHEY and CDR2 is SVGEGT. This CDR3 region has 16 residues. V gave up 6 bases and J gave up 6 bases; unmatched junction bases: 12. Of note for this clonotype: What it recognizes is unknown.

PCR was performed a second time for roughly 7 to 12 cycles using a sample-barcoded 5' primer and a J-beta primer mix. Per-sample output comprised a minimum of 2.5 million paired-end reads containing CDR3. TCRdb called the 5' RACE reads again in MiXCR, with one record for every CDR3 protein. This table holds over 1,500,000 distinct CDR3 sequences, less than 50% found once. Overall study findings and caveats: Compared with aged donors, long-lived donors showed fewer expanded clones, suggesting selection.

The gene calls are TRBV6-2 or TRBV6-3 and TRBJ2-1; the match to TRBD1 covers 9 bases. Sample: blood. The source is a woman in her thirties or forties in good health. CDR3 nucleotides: TGTGCCAGCAGCCCACCTCAGGACAGGGGCGGCAATGAGCAGTTCTTC. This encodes CASSPPQDRGGNEQFF.